This paragraph covers one T cell receptor beta chain sequence. Its antigen is unknown. A read error may be the cause here, since a much bigger clone is one base away. The data were obtained in a study of regulatory T cells in long-lasting Graves disease. Study-wide findings and caveats: Study of thyroid tissue was not done, with only peripheral blood studied.

Specified time point: persistent/refractory GD, antithyroid drugs over 5 years with positive TRAb. Preparation of the TCR library used RNA extracted from PBMCs. Trimming left V 2 bases short and J 6 bases short, with 21 bases between. The CDR3 sequence is 16 residues long. The germline V gene encodes CDR1 SGHRS and CDR2 YFSETQ. Arm-PCR with iRepertoire HTBI primers amplified the CDR3 regions for these TCR beta libraries. TCRdb ran MiXCR on the multiplex PCR reads and lists one entry per CDR3 protein. The sample contains around 510,000 distinct CDR3 sequences, less than 25% of which appear only once. The sequencing here drew on peripheral blood mononuclear cells (PBMCs), taken when the disease was refractory, from a patient treated with antithyroid drugs. The sequence was obtained from a female donor with Graves disease. The chain has TRBV5-1 and TRBJ2-7; D is possibly TRBD2 (7 bases). CDR3 residues: CASSFGVGQWEGEQYF. The CDR3 nucleotides are TGCGCCAGCAGCTTCGGCGTCGGACAGTGGGAGGGCGAGCAGTACTTC. The whole variable domain, filled in from reference TRBV5-1 and TRBJ2-7, reads KAGVTQTPRYLIKTRGQQVTLSCSPISGHRSVSWYQQTPGQGLQFLFEYFSETQRNKGNFPGRFSGRQFSNSRSEMNVSTLELGDSALYLCASSFGVGQWEGEQYFGPGTRLTVT.